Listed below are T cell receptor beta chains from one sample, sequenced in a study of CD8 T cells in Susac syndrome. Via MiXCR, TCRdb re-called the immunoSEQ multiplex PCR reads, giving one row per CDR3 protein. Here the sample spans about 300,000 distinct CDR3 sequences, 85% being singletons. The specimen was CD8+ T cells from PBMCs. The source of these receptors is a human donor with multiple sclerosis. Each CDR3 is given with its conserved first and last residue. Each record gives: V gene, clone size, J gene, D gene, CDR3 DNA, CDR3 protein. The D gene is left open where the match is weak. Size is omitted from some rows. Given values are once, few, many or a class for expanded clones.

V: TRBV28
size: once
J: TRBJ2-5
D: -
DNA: TGTGCCAGCAGGTCTACAGGGGAGGGAGAGACCCAGTACTTC
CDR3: CASRSTGEGETQYF

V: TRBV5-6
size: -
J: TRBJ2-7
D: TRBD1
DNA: TGTGCCAGCAACCTCCGGGACAGCTCCTACGAGCAGTACTTC
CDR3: CASNLRDSSYEQYF

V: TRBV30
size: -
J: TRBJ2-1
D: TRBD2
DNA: TGTGCCTGGAGTCGCGGGGGTGAGCAGTTCTTC
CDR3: CAWSRGGEQFF

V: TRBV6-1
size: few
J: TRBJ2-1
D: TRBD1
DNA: TGTGCCAGCAGTGGGACAGGGGTTCCCTACAATGAGCAGTTCTTC
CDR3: CASSGTGVPYNEQFF

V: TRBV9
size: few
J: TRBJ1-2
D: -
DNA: TGTGCCAGCAGCGTAGACGGGACCAACTATGGCTACACCTTC
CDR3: CASSVDGTNYGYTF

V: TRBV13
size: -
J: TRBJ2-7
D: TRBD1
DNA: TGTGCCAGCAGCCACTGGACAGGGGCCTACGAGCAGTACTTC
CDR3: CASSHWTGAYEQYF

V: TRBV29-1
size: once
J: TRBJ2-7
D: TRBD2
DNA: TGCAGCGTTGAAGATGGGACTAGCGGGATGAACAACGAGCAGTACTTC
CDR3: CSVEDGTSGMNNEQYF

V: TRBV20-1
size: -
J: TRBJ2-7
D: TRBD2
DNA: TGCAGTGCTAGAGATTGGGGCTCGGCGGGAGAAATGTACGAGCAGTACTTC
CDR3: CSARDWGSAGEMYEQYF

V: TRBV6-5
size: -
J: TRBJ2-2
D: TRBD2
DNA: TGTGCCAGCAGTTACTCCATTAGCGGGAGGGCCCCCGGGGAGCTGTTTTTT
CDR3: CASSYSISGRAPGELFF

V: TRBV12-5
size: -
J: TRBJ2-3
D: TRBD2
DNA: TGTGCTAGTGGTTTCGGCGGGAGCGGCACAGATACGCAGTATTTT
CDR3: CASGFGGSGTDTQYF

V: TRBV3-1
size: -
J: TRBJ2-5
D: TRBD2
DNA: TGTGCCAGCAGCCCATTCCCCCCGACTAGCGCGGCAGAGACCCAGTACTTC
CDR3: CASSPFPPTSAAETQYF

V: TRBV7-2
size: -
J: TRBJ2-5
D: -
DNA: TGTGCCAGCAGCTTAAGGACAGTCAGGCTTGGGACCCAGTACTTC
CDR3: CASSLRTVRLGTQYF

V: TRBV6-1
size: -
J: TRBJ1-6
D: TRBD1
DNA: TGTGCCAGCAGCCAATCCGGACAGGCCCTCTATTCACCCCTCCACTTT
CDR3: CASSQSGQALYSPLHF

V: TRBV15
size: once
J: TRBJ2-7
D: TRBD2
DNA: TGTGCCACCAGCAGAGGCAGCGGGGCTTCCTACGAGCAGTACTTC
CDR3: CATSRGSGASYEQYF

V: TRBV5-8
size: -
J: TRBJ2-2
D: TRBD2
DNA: TGTGCCAGCAGCTTGGACGGGCTAGCGGGAGACCTTAACACCGGGGAGCTGTTTTTT
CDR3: CASSLDGLAGDLNTGELFF

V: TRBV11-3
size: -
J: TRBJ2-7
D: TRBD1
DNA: TGTGCCAGCAGCTGGACAGGGGGCGGCTACGAGCAGTACTTC
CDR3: CASSWTGGGYEQYF

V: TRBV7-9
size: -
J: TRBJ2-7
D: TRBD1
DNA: TGTGCCAGCAGGCGGGGCCAGGGGGCAAACGAGCAGTACTTC
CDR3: CASRRGQGANEQYF

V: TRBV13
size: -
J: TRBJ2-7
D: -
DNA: TGTGCCAGCACTCCCACCGCGTGGGGCTCCTACGAGCAGTACTTC
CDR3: CASTPTAWGSYEQYF

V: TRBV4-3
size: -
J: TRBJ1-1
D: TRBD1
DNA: TGCGCCAGCAGCCAAGACGCTGGGCAGGGGGCCCCTGAAGCTTTCTTT
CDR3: CASSQDAGQGAPEAFF

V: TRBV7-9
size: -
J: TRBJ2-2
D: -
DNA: TGTGCCAGCACCATTAGCGGAGCGTCCGGGGAGCTGTTTTTT
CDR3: CASTISGASGELFF

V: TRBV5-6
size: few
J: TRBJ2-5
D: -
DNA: TGTGCCAGCAGCTTGGCCACAGGGAGGGCAGAGACCCAGTACTTC
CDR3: CASSLATGRAETQYF

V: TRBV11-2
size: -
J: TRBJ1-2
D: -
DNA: TGTGCCAGCAGCCCCGAGGGCGCTGGCTATGGCTACACCTTC
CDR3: CASSPEGAGYGYTF

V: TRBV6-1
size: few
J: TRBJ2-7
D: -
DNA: TGTGCCAGCAGTCAGACCCGGGGATCTCTCTACGAGCAGTACTTC
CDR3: CASSQTRGSLYEQYF

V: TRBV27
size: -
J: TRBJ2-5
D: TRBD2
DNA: TGTGCCAGCAGTGGGCAGCGGGAGTTTCAAGAGACCCAGTACTTC
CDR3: CASSGQREFQETQYF

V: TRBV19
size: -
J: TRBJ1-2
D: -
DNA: TGTGCCAGTAGTACCCGGATAGACTCCTATGGCTACACCTTC
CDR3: CASSTRIDSYGYTF

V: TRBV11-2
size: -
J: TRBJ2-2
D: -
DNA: TGTGCCAGCAGCTTAGAGTGGGTTGATCGGAGGGAAGTCGGGGAGCTGTTTTTT
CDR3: CASSLEWVDRREVGELFF

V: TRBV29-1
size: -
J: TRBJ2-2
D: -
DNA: TGCAGCGTTGAGGGCGTGTTAAGCACCGGGGAGCTGTTTTTT
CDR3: CSVEGVLSTGELFF

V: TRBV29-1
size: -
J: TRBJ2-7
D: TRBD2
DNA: TGCAGCGCCCGATCCGGACTAGCGGAGGCCTACGAGCAGTACTTC
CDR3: CSARSGLAEAYEQYF

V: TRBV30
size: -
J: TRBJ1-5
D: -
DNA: TGTGCCTGGAGTGTACTCGGGTCCCATCAGCCCCAGCATTTT
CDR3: CAWSVLGSHQPQHF

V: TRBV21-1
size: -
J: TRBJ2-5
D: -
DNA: TGTGCCAGCAGCACGGCGGCGGGAGGGAAACAAGAGACCCAGTACTTC
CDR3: CASSTAAGGKQETQYF

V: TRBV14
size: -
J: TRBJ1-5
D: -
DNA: TGTGCCAGCAGCCAAGGGCCTGATCAGCCCCAGCATTTT
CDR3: CASSQGPDQPQHF

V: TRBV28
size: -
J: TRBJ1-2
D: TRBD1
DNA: TGTGCCAGCAGTCTCCGGACAGGGGCCTATGGCTACACCTTC
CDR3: CASSLRTGAYGYTF

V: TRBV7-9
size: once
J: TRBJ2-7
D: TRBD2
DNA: TGTGCCAGCAGCTTAAGGGGGGACCGGACTAGCGGGTGGAACGAGCAGTACTTC
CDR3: CASSLRGDRTSGWNEQYF

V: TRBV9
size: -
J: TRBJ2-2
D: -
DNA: TGTGCCAGCAGCCCTATCGGACCGGACACCGGGGAGCTGTTTTTT
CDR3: CASSPIGPDTGELFF

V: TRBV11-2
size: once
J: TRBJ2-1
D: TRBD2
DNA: TGTGCCAGCAGCTTCCCGCTAGCGGGAGGGCCTGATGAGCAGTTCTTC
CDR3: CASSFPLAGGPDEQFF

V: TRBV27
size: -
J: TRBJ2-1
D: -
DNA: TGTGCCAGCAGTTTAGGGACTTCCGGAGTTGGTGAGCAGTTCTTC
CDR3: CASSLGTSGVGEQFF

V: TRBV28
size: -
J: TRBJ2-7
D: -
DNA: TGTGCCAGCAGTCCCTCCCGGAACAGCCAATACGAGCAGTACTTC
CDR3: CASSPSRNSQYEQYF

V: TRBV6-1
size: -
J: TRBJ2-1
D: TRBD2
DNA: TGTGCCAGCAGTGAAACTAGCGGAAGTTACAATGAGCAGTTCTTC
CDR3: CASSETSGSYNEQFF

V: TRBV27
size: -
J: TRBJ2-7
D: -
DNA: TGTGCCACCCGGGGCTTACCGGGACATACTTCTTACGAGCAGTACTTC
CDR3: CATRGLPGHTSYEQYF

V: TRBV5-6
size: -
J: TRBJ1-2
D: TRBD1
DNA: TGTGCCAGCAGCGCGGGACAGTTATACAACTATGGCTACACCTTC
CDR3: CASSAGQLYNYGYTF

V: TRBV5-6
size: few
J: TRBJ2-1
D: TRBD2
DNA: TGTGCCAGCAGCTTGTCCGTGGGAGGGACCTACAATGAGCAGTTCTTC
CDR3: CASSLSVGGTYNEQFF

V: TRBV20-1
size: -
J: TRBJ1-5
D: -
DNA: TGCAGTGCTAGAGATCTCATGACGGCCGATCAGCCCCAGCATTTT
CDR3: CSARDLMTADQPQHF

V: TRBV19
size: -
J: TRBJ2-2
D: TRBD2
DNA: TGTGCCAGTAGTATGGGGTCTAGCGGGAGGATGAACACCGGGGAGCTGTTTTTT
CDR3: CASSMGSSGRMNTGELFF

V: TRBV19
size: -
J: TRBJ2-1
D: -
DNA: TGTGCCAGTAGTATTGCCGGCGGGTGGGGCGGTACGTCCTACAATGAGCAGTTCTTC
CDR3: CASSIAGGWGGTSYNEQFF

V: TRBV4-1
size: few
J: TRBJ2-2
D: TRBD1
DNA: TGCGCCAGCAGCCAAGATGAGGGGGCGAGCCCCGGGGAGCTGTTTTTT
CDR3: CASSQDEGASPGELFF